What follows are 28 T cell receptor beta chains derived from one specimen sequenced in a study of blood T cell repertoires in COVID-19. Data came from immunoSEQ multiplex PCR; TCRdb stores just in-frame clones and leaves some out. The sample yields 45,000 to 65,000 clones, about 90% seen once. The sequenced sample was peripheral blood. The receptor source for this set is a man at least 80 years old in a cohort sampled during active COVID-19.

This clone was seen only once. CDR3 DNA: TGTGCCAGCAGTTTGGACAGGGGGTCTGAAGCTTTCTTT. This sequence encodes CASSLDRGSEAFF. This chain links TRBV12-3 or TRBV12-4 with TRBJ1-1, with 10 bases identical to TRBD1. V was pared by 3 bases and J by 6 bases, with 1 base of the junction left unmatched. The length of the CDR3 is 13 residues.

J is TRBJ2-3 and V is TRBV6-5; maybe TRBD1 (6 bases). This CDR3 contains 14 residues. Trimming shortened V by 6 bases and J by 3 bases, and 13 bases separated the two germline ends. The germline CDR1 and CDR2 sequences are MNHEY and SVGAGI. DNA of the CDR3: TGTGCCAGCAGCTATTTGGGGGCGACAGATACGCAGTATTTT. It specifies CASSYLGATDTQYF.

The chain employs TRBV5-1 and TRBJ2-1, with 9 bases aligning to TRBD2. The CDR3 loop spans 16 amino acids. Germline-derived CDR1 and CDR2 are SGHRS and YFSETQ. With V trimmed by 0 bases and J by 7 bases, 8 bases remained unmatched. The CDR3 bases are TGCGCCAGCAGCTTGGGAGCGGGAGGCCGCGTAAATGAGCAGTTCTTC. Protein sequence: CASSLGAGGRVNEQFF.

The chain joins TRBV6-1 to TRBJ1-2; no clear D gene. CDR3 length equals 16 residues. Germline V CDR1 and CDR2: MNHNS, SASEGT. V gave up 3 bases and J gave up 0 bases, with 14 bases separating them. The CDR3 protein is CASSEVGGVTNYGYTF. The CDR3 nucleotides read TGTGCCAGCAGTGAGGTTGGAGGCGTAACTAACTATGGCTACACCTTC.

This clone has just one count. The V and J genes are TRBV3-1 (or the pseudogene TRBV3-2) and TRBJ2-7; 7 nucleotides line up with TRBD1. Germline V gives CDR1 LGHDT, CDR2 YNNKEL (reference sequence). This CDR3 spans 14 amino acids. Unmatched junction bases numbered 4, after V lost 5 bases and J lost 0 bases. The DNA of the CDR3 is TGTGCCAGCAGCGGGAGACAGGGCTCCTACGAGCAGTACTTC. Amino acids: CASSGRQGSYEQYF.

This chain connects TRBV12-2 to TRBJ2-4; the table's TRBD2 call for D was not verified on the DNA. TRBV12-2 is termed a pseudogene. The CDR3 runs to 17 residues. The CDR3 bases are TGTGCAAGTCGCTTCCCTAGAATCCCGGTAGCCAAAAACATTCAGTACTTC. Its protein is CASRFPRIPVAKNIQYF.

The J gene is TRBJ1-2, the V gene TRBV5-4; D perhaps matches TRBD1 (5 bases). The V gene lost 0 bases and the J gene lost 5 bases, with 17 bases spanning the gap. CDR3 length: 16 residues. Germline CDR1 is SGHNT and CDR2 is YYREEE (reference sequence). CDR3 loop: CASSLAGQGGSYGYTF. The CDR3 nucleotides are TGTGCCAGCAGCTTGGCCGGGCAGGGTGGATCGTATGGCTACACCTTC.

The rearrangement uses TRBV25-1 and TRBJ1-1, with a weak D call TRBD1 (6 bases). This CDR3 is built from 11 residues. V shed 5 bases and J shed 7 bases, with 8 bases lying between them. Looked up from germline, CDR1 is MGHDK and CDR2 is SYGVNS. The CDR3 sequence: CASSRDIEAFF. In nucleotides, the CDR3 is TGTGCCAGCAGTAGGGACATTGAAGCTTTCTTT.

This clone came up once. The V gene is TRBV18, the J gene TRBJ1-2, with TRBD1 identical over 9 bases. The CDR3 covers 16 residues. Germline V gives CDR1 KGHSH, CDR2 LQKENI. The J segment lost 4 bases and the V segment lost 3 bases, leaving 9 bases of the junction unmatched. The CDR3 spells CASSPPSVTGGYGYTF. CDR3 nucleotides: TGTGCCAGCTCACCCCCTTCGGTGACAGGGGGCTATGGCTACACCTTC.

The rearrangement links TRBV12-3 or TRBV12-4 to TRBJ2-7, with 8 bases fitting TRBD1. V trimming: 9 bases; J trimming: 0 bases; junction bases outside the gene matches: 4. The CDR3 length is 13 residues. CDR3 DNA sequence: TGTGCCAGTTCCGGGACAGGCTCCTACGAGCAGTACTTC. It codes for CASSGTGSYEQYF.

This clone was picked up a small number of times. The rearrangement uses TRBV2 and TRBJ1-6; TRBD1 aligns across 9 bases. The CDR3 is 14 amino acids. V lost 8 bases and J lost 2; bases outside the gene matches: 1. The germline gives CDR1 SNHLY, CDR2 FYNNEI. The CDR3: CASDRGTYNSPLHF. CDR3 DNA sequence: TGTGCCAGCGACAGGGGGACCTATAATTCACCCCTCCACTTT.

CDR3 in amino acids: CATRDGLFNSPLHF. CDR3 bases: TGTGCCACCAGGGACGGACTCTTCAATTCACCCCTCCACTTT. V usage is TRBV2 and J usage is TRBJ1-6; D perhaps matches TRBD1 (5 bases). Trimming took 10 bases from V and 7 from J, leaving 17 bases between them. The CDR3 extends over 14 amino acids. The germline V gene has CDR1 SNHLY and CDR2 FYNNEI.

The chain combines TRBV3-1 (or the pseudogene TRBV3-2) with TRBJ1-6; D is possibly TRBD1 (6 bases). Germline CDR1 and CDR2: LGHDT and YNNKEL (reference sequence). The length of the CDR3 is 16 residues. The V end lost 4 bases, the J end lost 2 bases, and 12 bases lay between the germline ends. CDR3 sequence reads: CASSPGGRAYNSPLHF. The DNA of the CDR3 is TGTGCCAGCAGCCCCGGGGGGCGAGCCTATAATTCACCCCTCCACTTT.

The chain is built from TRBV19 and TRBJ1-4; 7 nucleotides line up with TRBD1. CDR3 length: 17 residues. Germline loops: CDR1 LNHDA, CDR2 SQIVND (reference sequence). Trimming removed 4 bases from V and 0 bases from J; junction bases left unmatched: 8. CDR3 sequence: CASSKGQQRATNEKLFF. CDR3 nucleotide sequence: TGTGCCAGTAGTAAGGGACAGCAACGTGCAACTAATGAAAAACTGTTTTTT.

This clone was observed a handful of times. The V call is TRBV5-1, the J call TRBJ2-1; D may be TRBD1 (6 bases). This CDR3 contains 18 residues. Trimming left V 0 bases short and J 0 bases short, with 16 bases between. Germline V lookup: CDR1 SGHRS, CDR2 YFSETQ. The chain's CDR3 is CASSLAFRQASSYNEQFF. For the CDR3, the DNA is TGCGCCAGCAGCTTGGCCTTTCGACAGGCAAGCTCCTACAATGAGCAGTTCTTC.

The V call is TRBV18, the J call TRBJ2-7, with 8 nucleotides matching TRBD1. V was clipped by 3 bases and J by 3 bases; unmatched bases: 10. Germline lookup yields CDR1 KGHSH and CDR2 LQKENI. The CDR3 sequence is 16 residues long. Here the CDR3 reads CASSPNRDRPNYEQYF. The CDR3 DNA sequence: TGTGCCAGCTCACCTAACCGGGACAGGCCGAACTACGAGCAGTACTTC.

The CDR3 region is CASSVGGENTEAFF. In DNA form, the CDR3 reads TGTGCCAGCAGCGTAGGGGGCGAGAACACTGAAGCTTTCTTT. This chain connects TRBV9 to TRBJ1-1; perhaps TRBD1 as D (5 bases). This CDR3 spans 14 amino acids. V gave up 0 bases and J gave up 1 base, with 7 bases separating them. Germline values: CDR1 SGDLS, CDR2 YYNGEE.

The chain couples TRBV11-2 to TRBJ2-5; 8 nucleotides agree with TRBD2. Per germline, CDR1 SGHAT and CDR2 FQNNGV. This CDR3 region has 14 residues. J gave up 4 bases and V 2 bases, and 3 bases lay outside the gene matches. CDR3 sequence: CASSLRGGGETQYF. The CDR3 DNA reads as TGTGCCAGCAGCTTACGGGGGGGCGGAGAGACCCAGTACTTC.

The table lists this clone with a count of one. The chain has TRBV18 and TRBJ2-3; 7 bases are shared with TRBD1. V was pared by 3 bases and J by 6 bases, with 12 bases of the junction left unmatched. Germline V gene sequence: CDR1 KGHSH, CDR2 LQKENI. CDR3 length: 16 amino acids. CDR3 DNA: TGTGCCAGCTCACCCGGAAGACAGGGTTTTTGGGATACGCAGTATTTT. This codes for CASSPGRQGFWDTQYF.

This sequence joins TRBV6-6 and TRBJ1-2; perhaps TRBD1 as D (6 bases). V lost 4 bases, J lost 4 bases, and 10 bases lay in between. In germline, CDR1 is MNHNY, CDR2 SVGAGI (reference sequence). This CDR3 contains 13 residues. Written as DNA, the CDR3 is TGTGCCAGCAGTTCAGACAGGATCTATGGCTACACCTTC. It translates to CASSSDRIYGYTF.

This clone was found once. CDR3 residues: CASSLGFSGRSIETQYF. The CDR3 DNA reads as TGTGCCAGCAGCTTAGGATTCAGCGGGAGAAGTATAGAGACCCAGTACTTC. The J gene is TRBJ2-5, the V gene TRBV11-2; 8 bases agree with TRBD2. Germline CDR1 and CDR2: SGHAT and FQNNGV. The ends lost 1 base at V and 4 bases at J; junction bases unmatched: 11. The CDR3 spans 17 residues.

The J gene is TRBJ2-7, the V gene TRBV5-6, with 11 bases fitting TRBD1. The CDR3 length is 14 residues. CDR1 and CDR2 from the germline V gene are SGHDT and YYEEEE. With 4 bases clipped from V and 2 bases from J, the junction kept 2 bases outside the gene matches. The CDR3 nucleotides read TGTGCCAGCAGCCGGGACAGGGGGACCTACGAGCAGTACTTC. Amino acid sequence: CASSRDRGTYEQYF.

The chain links TRBV24-1 to TRBJ2-2, with a weak D call TRBD2 (6 bases). This CDR3 is 16 amino acids long. The germline CDR1 and CDR2 sequences are KGHDR and SFDVKD. V lost 3 bases to trimming and J lost 4 bases, with 14 bases between them. The CDR3 bases are TGTGCCACCAGTGATACTAGGGGAGGCCGCACCGGGGAGCTGTTTTTT. It encodes CATSDTRGGRTGELFF.

This chain uses TRBV20-1 with TRBJ2-7, with 8 positions matching TRBD2. This CDR3 is built from 15 residues. Germline loops: CDR1 DFQATT, CDR2 SNEGSKA (reference sequence). The trim removed 3 bases at V and 3 bases at J, leaving 10 bases unmatched. CDR3 residues: CSASESVSGVYEQYF. The CDR3 DNA sequence: TGCAGTGCTAGTGAGTCGGTTAGCGGGGTCTACGAGCAGTACTTC.

The rearrangement joins TRBV20-1 to TRBJ1-1; D not resolved. The CDR3 runs to 11 residues. V was pared by 3 bases and J by 3 bases, with 5 bases between. Germline V gene lookup returns CDR1 DFQATT and CDR2 SNEGSKA (reference sequence). In DNA, the CDR3 is TGCAGTGCTAGGGGCGACACTGAAGCTTTCTTT. Protein sequence: CSARGDTEAFF.

The chain carries TRBV18 and TRBJ2-5, with TRBD2 matching 7 bases. The CDR3 has 14 amino acids. V lost 0 bases to trimming and J lost 6 bases; unmatched junction nucleotides: 4. CDR1 is KGHSH, CDR2 LQKENI, per germline. This chain's CDR3 is CASSPPGGWQTQYF. Written as DNA, the CDR3 is TGTGCCAGCTCACCACCCGGGGGGTGGCAGACCCAGTACTTC. Variable domain in full (rest from reference TRBV18 and TRBJ2-5): NAGVMQNPRHLVRRRGQEARLRCSPMKGHSHVYWYRQLPEEGLKFMVYLQKENIIDESGMPKERFSAEFPKEGPSILRIQQVVRGDSAAYFCASSPPGGWQTQYFGPGTRLLVL.

V gene TRBV24-1 combines with J gene TRBJ2-3; 7 bases align to TRBD2. The V gene's germline CDR1 is KGHDR and CDR2 SFDVKD. Trimming removed 4 bases from V and 1 base from J; junction bases left unmatched: 10. The CDR3 has 17 residues. This chain's CDR3 is CATSDLPIAGRTDTQYF. The CDR3 coding sequence is TGTGCCACCAGTGACCTTCCTATAGCGGGCCGCACAGATACGCAGTATTTT.

V usage is TRBV19 and J usage is TRBJ2-5; TRBD2 agrees at 10 bases. Trimming took 3 bases from V and 5 from J; bases not matched to a gene: 15. The CDR3 length is 18 residues. Germline CDR1 reads LNHDA; CDR2 reads SQIVND (reference sequence). DNA for the CDR3: TGTGCCAGTAGTATGAGGGGACCGGGACTAGCGCAGGGGGAGACCCAGTACTTC. Its translation is CASSMRGPGLAQGETQYF.